This entry features one T cell receptor (beta chain) sequence. Trimming at V came to 0 bases and at J to 7 bases, leaving 3 bases not matched to a gene. CDR1 and CDR2 from the germline V gene are SGDLS and YYNGEE. The CDR3 length is 15 residues. The investigators introduced synthetic TCR analog templates into each PCR as spikes. Assay used: immunoSEQ multiplex PCR; TCRdb lists only in-frame clones, some missing. The table has roughly 53,000 clones, 70% to 90% seen once; the top ten hold roughly 14%. This record belongs to a study of PD-L1 blockade in urothelial cancer. At the level of the study: It was at 3 weeks (second dose) and 6 weeks after treatment start that blood was analyzed. Blood gave a median 141,255 T cells.

This sample's time point: pretreatment peripheral blood. This specimen was PBMCs, taken around atezolizumab (anti-PD-L1) treatment. This TCR was sampled from a woman aged 60-75 years with urothelial cancer. The chain has TRBV9 and TRBJ1-6; 8 positions agree with TRBD1. CDR3 nucleotide sequence: TGTGCCAGCAGCGTAGTAGACAGGGGAAATTCACCCCTCCACTTT. Translating gives CASSVVDRGNSPLHF.